Listed here are 8 T cell receptor beta chains from one sample, sequenced in a study of blood T cell repertoires in COVID-19. The data were produced by immunoSEQ multiplex PCR, yet TCRdb's version contains in-frame clones alone and is incomplete. The sample has a few hundred thousand clones; approximately 89% are singletons. Sequencing used peripheral blood. These receptors originate from a woman in her 40s who had recovered from COVID-19.

The DNA of the CDR3 is TGTGCCAGCAGCGTTTATGCGACCGGGGGCGGGGAGCTGTTTTTT. The encoded protein is CASSVYATGGGELFF. V and J are TRBV9 and TRBJ2-2; D may be TRBD2 (6 bases). V was clipped by 2 bases and J by 7 bases, with 15 bases between them. In germline, CDR1 is SGDLS, CDR2 YYNGEE. The CDR3 loop spans 15 amino acids.

This chain connects TRBV6-2 or TRBV6-3 to TRBJ2-6; no clear D. CDR1 and CDR2 (germline): MNHEY, SVGEGT. This CDR3 is built from 16 residues. V gave up 5 bases and J gave up 2 bases, with 13 bases separating them. CDR3 in amino acids: CASSVQRGTGANVLTF. CDR3 DNA: TGTGCCAGCAGTGTCCAAAGAGGAACTGGGGCCAACGTCCTGACTTTC.

The rearrangement links TRBV18 to TRBJ2-7; 7 nucleotides agree with TRBD1. Trimming took 5 bases from V and 6 from J; bases not matched to a gene: 7. The germline gives CDR1 KGHSH, CDR2 LQKENI. This CDR3 is built from 13 residues. For the CDR3, the DNA is TGTGCCAGCTCAGCGCTTCGGACAGGCGAGCAGTACTTC. This encodes CASSALRTGEQYF.

The chain couples TRBV5-1 to TRBJ2-2, with TRBD2 matching 16 bases. The trim removed 3 bases at V and 6 bases at J, leaving 2 bases unmatched. This CDR3 comprises 16 residues. The germline CDR1 and CDR2 sequences are SGHRS and YFSETQ. CDR3 DNA sequence: TGCGCCAGCAGCTCCGGGACTAGCGGGGGGGCCGGGGAGCTGTTTTTT. The encoded protein is CASSSGTSGGAGELFF.

CDR3 in amino acids: CASSFEGGNQPQHF. The CDR3 bases are TGTGCCAGCAGCTTTGAGGGGGGCAATCAGCCCCAGCATTTT. The chain employs TRBV12-1 and TRBJ1-5; TRBD1 was called by the table and not checked on the DNA. TRBV12-1 is labeled a pseudogene. CDR3 size: 14 residues.

The rearrangement joins TRBV2 to TRBJ2-2; perhaps TRBD2 as D (5 bases). The germline V gene encodes CDR1 SNHLY and CDR2 FYNNEI. This CDR3 contains 14 residues. Trimming shortened V by 3 bases and J by 5 bases, and 10 bases separated the two germline ends. The CDR3 sequence is CASSDRPGTGELFF. For the CDR3, the DNA is TGTGCCAGCAGTGACAGGCCGGGGACCGGGGAGCTGTTTTTT.

The V and J genes are TRBV7-2 and TRBJ2-3; 10 bases map to TRBD1. J was trimmed by 3 bases and V by 1 base; bases with no gene match: 4. The CDR3 is 16 amino acids. CDR1 is SGHTA and CDR2 is FQGNSA in the germline V gene. CDR3 nucleotide sequence: TGTGCCAGCAGCTTAGGGGACAGGGGATGGACAGATACGCAGTATTTT. Amino acids: CASSLGDRGWTDTQYF.

The V and J genes are TRBV24-1 and TRBJ1-1; D is possibly TRBD1 (6 bases). CDR3 length: 13 amino acids. CDR1 and CDR2 from the germline V gene are KGHDR and SFDVKD. The ends were cut back, 7 bases at V and 3 bases at J, with 11 bases in the middle. The CDR3 coding sequence is TGTGCCACCAGCCACACAGGGTACACTGAAGCTTTCTTT. It translates to CATSHTGYTEAFF.